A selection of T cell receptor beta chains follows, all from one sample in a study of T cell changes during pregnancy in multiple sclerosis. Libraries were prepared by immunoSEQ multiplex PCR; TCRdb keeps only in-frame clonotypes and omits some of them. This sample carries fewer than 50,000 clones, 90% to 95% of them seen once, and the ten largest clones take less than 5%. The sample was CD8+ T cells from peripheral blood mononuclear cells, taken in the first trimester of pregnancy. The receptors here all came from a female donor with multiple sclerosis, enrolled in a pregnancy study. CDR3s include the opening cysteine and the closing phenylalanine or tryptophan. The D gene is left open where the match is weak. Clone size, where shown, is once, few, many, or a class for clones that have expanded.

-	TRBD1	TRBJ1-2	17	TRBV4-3	CASSQDRLGQAIYGYTF	TGCGCCAGCAGCCAAGATCGGCTGGGACAGGCGATCTATGGCTACACCTTC
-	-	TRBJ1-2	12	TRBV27	CASSPDNYGYTF	TGTGCCAGCAGTCCAGATAACTATGGCTACACCTTC
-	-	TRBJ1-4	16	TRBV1	CTSSQDDGQGDEKLFF	TGCACCAGCAGCCAAGATGACGGACAGGGGGACGAAAAACTGTTTTTT
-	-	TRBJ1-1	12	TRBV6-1	CASRYLNTEAFF	TGTGCCAGCAGGTATTTGAACACTGAAGCTTTCTTT
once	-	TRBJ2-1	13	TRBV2	CASSELARNEQFF	TGTGCCAGCAGTGAACTAGCTCGGAATGAGCAGTTCTTC
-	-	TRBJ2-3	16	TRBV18	CASSPPLAWSTDTQYF	TGTGCCAGCTCACCGCCCTTAGCGTGGTCGACAGATACGCAGTATTTT
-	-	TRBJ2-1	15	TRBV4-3	CASSQDSVADNEQFF	TGCGCCAGCAGCCAAGATAGCGTGGCAGACAATGAGCAGTTCTTC
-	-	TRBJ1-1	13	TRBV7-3	CASSFGAPSEAFF	TGTGCCAGCAGCTTTGGGGCCCCGTCTGAAGCTTTCTTT
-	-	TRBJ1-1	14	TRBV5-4	CASSLEGVGAEAFF	TGTGCCAGCAGCTTGGAGGGAGTGGGCGCTGAAGCTTTCTTT
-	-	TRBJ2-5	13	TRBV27	CASSLRRQETQYF	TGTGCCAGCAGTTTGCGCAGGCAAGAGACCCAGTACTTC
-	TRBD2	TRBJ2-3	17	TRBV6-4	CASSSGTSGSTADTQYF	TGTGCCAGCAGCTCCGGGACTAGCGGGAGCACTGCCGATACGCAGTATTTT
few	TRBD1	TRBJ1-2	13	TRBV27	CASSHDRGYGYTF	TGTGCCAGCAGTCACGACAGGGGTTATGGCTACACCTTC
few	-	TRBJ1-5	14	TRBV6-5	CASSHGGEHQPQHF	TGTGCCAGCAGCCACGGGGGGGAACATCAGCCCCAGCATTTT
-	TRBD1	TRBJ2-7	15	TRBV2	CASSPPGQGSYEQYF	TGTGCCAGCAGTCCTCCGGGACAGGGTTCCTACGAGCAGTACTTC
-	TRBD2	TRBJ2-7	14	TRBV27	CASSISGELYEQYF	TGTGCCAGCAGTATTAGCGGGGAGCTCTACGAGCAGTACTTC
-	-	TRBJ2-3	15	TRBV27	CASSLEGAVADTQYF	TGTGCCAGCAGTTTAGAGGGAGCGGTTGCAGATACGCAGTATTTT
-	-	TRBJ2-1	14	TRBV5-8	CASSLADRYNEQFF	TGTGCCAGCAGCTTGGCAGACAGGTACAATGAGCAGTTCTTC
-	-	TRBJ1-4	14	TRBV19	CASTQGGVNEKLFF	TGTGCCAGTACCCAGGGAGGGGTCAATGAAAAACTGTTTTTT
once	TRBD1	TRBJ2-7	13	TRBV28	CASSFDRDYEQYF	TGTGCCAGCAGTTTTGACAGGGACTACGAGCAGTACTTC
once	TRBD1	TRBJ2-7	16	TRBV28	CASRTSGTGASYEQYF	TGTGCCAGCAGAACTTCCGGGACAGGGGCTTCCTACGAGCAGTACTTC